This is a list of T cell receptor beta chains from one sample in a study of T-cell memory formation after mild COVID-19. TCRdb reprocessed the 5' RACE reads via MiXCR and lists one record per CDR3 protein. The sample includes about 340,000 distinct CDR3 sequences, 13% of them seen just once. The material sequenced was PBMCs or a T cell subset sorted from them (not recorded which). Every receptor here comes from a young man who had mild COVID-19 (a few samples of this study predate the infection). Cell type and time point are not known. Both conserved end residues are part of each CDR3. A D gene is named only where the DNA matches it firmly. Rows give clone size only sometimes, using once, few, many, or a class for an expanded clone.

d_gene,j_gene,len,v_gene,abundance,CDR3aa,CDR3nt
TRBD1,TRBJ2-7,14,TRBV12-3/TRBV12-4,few,CASSPRDRVGEQYF,TGTGCCAGCAGCCCACGCGACAGGGTGGGCGAGCAGTACTTC
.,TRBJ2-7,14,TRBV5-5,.,CASSFRDGGVEQYF,TGTGCCAGCAGCTTCCGGGACGGTGGGGTCGAGCAGTACTTC
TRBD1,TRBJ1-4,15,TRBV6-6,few,CASSSRQGSREKLFF,TGTGCCAGCAGTTCTCGACAGGGGAGTCGGGAAAAACTGTTTTTT
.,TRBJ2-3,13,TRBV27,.,CASSFRISDTQYF,TGTGCCAGCAGTTTCAGGATTTCAGATACGCAGTATTTT
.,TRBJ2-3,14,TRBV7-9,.,CASSLLDSTDTQYF,TGTGCCAGCAGCTTACTCGATAGCACAGATACGCAGTATTTT
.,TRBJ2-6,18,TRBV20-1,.,CSARVLDGPGAGANVLTF,TGCAGTGCTAGAGTCCTAGATGGGCCCGGGGCTGGGGCCAACGTCCTGACTTTC
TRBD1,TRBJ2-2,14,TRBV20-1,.,CSALGQGLAGELFF,TGCAGTGCTTTAGGACAGGGGCTCGCCGGGGAGCTGTTTTTT
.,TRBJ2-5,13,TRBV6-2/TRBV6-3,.,CATFSGGGETQYF,TGTGCCACCTTCTCAGGAGGTGGAGAGACCCAGTACTTC
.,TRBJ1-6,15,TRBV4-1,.,CASSGGQDPNSPLHF,TGCGCCAGCAGCGGGGGGCAGGACCCTAATTCACCCCTCCACTTT
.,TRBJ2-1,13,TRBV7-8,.,CASSLAGAMRQFF,TGTGCCAGCAGCTTAGCGGGGGCAATGAGGCAGTTCTTC
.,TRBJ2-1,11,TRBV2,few,CASTWLNEQFF,TGTGCCAGCACATGGCTAAATGAGCAGTTCTTC
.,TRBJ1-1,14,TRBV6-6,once,CASSYVARNTEAFF,TGTGCCAGCAGTTACGTGGCTCGCAACACTGAAGCTTTCTTT
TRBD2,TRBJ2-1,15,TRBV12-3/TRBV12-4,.,CASSPTSGDRNEQFF,TGTGCCAGCAGCCCGACTAGCGGGGATAGGAATGAGCAGTTCTTC
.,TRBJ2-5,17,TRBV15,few,CATSRDRGTSKKETQYF,TGTGCCACCAGCAGAGATCGGGGAACTTCGAAAAAAGAGACCCAGTACTTC
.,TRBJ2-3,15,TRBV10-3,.,CAISVSGTGRDTQYF,TGTGCCATCAGTGTCTCCGGGACTGGCAGGGATACGCAGTATTTT
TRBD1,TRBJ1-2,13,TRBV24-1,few,CATRPGQGYGYTF,TGTGCCACCAGACCGGGACAGGGGTATGGCTACACCTTC
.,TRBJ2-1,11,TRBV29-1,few,CSASGGHEQFF,TGCAGCGCCTCAGGTGGGCATGAGCAGTTCTTC
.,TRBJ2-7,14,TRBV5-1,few,CASSFGGGHQEQYF,TGCGCCAGCAGCTTCGGAGGGGGACACCAGGAGCAGTACTTC
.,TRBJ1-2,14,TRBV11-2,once,CASSLVGQTYGYTF,TGTGCCAGCAGCTTAGTGGGCCAGACCTATGGCTACACCTTC
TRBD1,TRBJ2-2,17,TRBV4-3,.,CASSQDMSGGDTGELFF,TGCGCCAGCAGCCAAGATATGTCAGGGGGCGACACCGGGGAGCTGTTTTTT
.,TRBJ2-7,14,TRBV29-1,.,CSVETGSNSYEQYF,TGCAGCGTTGAAACGGGGTCCAATTCCTACGAGCAGTACTTC
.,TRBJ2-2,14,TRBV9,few,CASSVDLDTGELFF,TGTGCCAGCAGCGTAGACTTGGACACCGGGGAGCTGTTTTTT
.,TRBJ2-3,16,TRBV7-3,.,CASSLNLGGRTDTQYF,TGTGCCAGCAGCCTCAATTTGGGGGGGCGCACAGATACGCAGTATTTT
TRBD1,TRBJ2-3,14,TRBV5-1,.,CASSLNRGPDTQYF,TGCGCCAGCAGCTTGAACAGGGGACCAGATACGCAGTATTTT
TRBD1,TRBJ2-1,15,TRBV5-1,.,CASSLGTGGRGEQFF,TGCGCCAGCAGCCTCGGGACAGGGGGACGGGGCGAGCAGTTCTTC
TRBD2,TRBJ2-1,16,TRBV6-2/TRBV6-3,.,CASSRLAGGQANEQFF,TGTGCCAGCAGTCGACTAGCGGGGGGGCAGGCCAATGAGCAGTTCTTC
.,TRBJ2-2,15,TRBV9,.,CASSARILDTGDLFF,TGTGCCAGCAGCGCCCGAATCCTGGACACCGGGGATCTGTTTTTT
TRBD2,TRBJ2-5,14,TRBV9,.,CASSQTSGVETQYF,TGTGCCAGCAGCCAGACTAGCGGGGTTGAGACCCAGTACTTC
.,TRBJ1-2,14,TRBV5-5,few,CASSLGQEGSGYTF,TGTGCCAGCAGCTTGGGACAGGAAGGCTCTGGATACACCTTC
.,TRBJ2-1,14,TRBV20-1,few,CSANNRLFVLEQFF,TGCAGTGCTAACAACAGGTTGTTTGTACTTGAGCAGTTCTTC
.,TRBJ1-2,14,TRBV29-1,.,CSVEGRGAGYGYTF,TGCAGCGTTGAAGGCAGGGGCGCAGGGTATGGCTACACCTTC
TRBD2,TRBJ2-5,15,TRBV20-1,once,CSARLFSGGGETQYF,TGCAGTGCTAGACTCTTTTCGGGGGGAGGAGAAACCCAGTACTTC
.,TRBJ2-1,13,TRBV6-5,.,CASSYSDRYEQFF,TGTGCCAGCAGTTACTCGGACAGATACGAGCAGTTCTTC
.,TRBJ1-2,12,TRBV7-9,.,CASTDTIQSDTF,TGTGCCAGCACCGATACGATCCAGTCGGACACCTTC
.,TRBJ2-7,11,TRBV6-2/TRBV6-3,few,CAGGGPYEQYF,TGTGCCGGCGGGGGCCCCTACGAGCAGTACTTC
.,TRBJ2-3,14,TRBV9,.,CASSVTSNLDTQYF,TGTGCCAGCAGCGTAACTAGCAACCTAGATACGCAGTATTTT
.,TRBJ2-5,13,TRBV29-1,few,CSVDFEVGETQYF,TGCAGCGTTGATTTCGAGGTCGGGGAGACCCAGTACTTC
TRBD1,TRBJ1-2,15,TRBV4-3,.,CASSRGQGALYGYTF,TGCGCCAGCAGCCGGGGACAGGGGGCTTTGTATGGCTACACCTTC
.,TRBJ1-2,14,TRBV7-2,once,CASSSQGAGGGYTF,TGTGCCAGCAGTTCGCAGGGTGCGGGAGGTGGCTACACCTTC
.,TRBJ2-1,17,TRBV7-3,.,CASSATPLWGEYNEQFF,TGTGCCAGCAGCGCCACTCCACTGTGGGGCGAATACAATGAGCAGTTCTTC
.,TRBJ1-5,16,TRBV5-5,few,CASSLEDQVSNQPQHF,TGTGCCAGCAGCCTTGAGGATCAGGTTAGCAATCAGCCCCAGCATTTT